The next 23 T cell receptor beta chains were all read from a single sample in a study of human T cells and chemical hapten exposure. TCRdb called the RACE reads again in MiXCR, with one record for every CDR3 protein. Altogether 85,000 or so distinct CDR3 sequences are present, around a tenth being singletons, with the ten largest covering more than 1.5%. Time point: patch test 2, 6 weeks after DPC sensitization. The treatment is: therapeutic diphenylcyclopropenone sensitization with weekly scalp DPC. This specimen was whole blood, taken in connection with sensitization to the hapten diphenylcyclopropenone (DPC). These receptors all stem from a man aged 18 to 30 with alopecia areata. Some clones in this sample may be carry-over from other donors' samples.

The chain has TRBV29-1 and TRBJ2-3; the match to TRBD2 covers 10 bases. The trim removed 6 bases at V and 6 bases at J, leaving 9 bases unmatched. CDR1 and CDR2 (germline): SQVTM, ANQGSEA. The CDR3 contains 14 residues. The CDR3 spells CSVLLAGRPDTQYF. The CDR3 DNA reads TGCAGCGTGCTACTAGCGGGGCGCCCCGATACGCAGTATTTT.

In this sample, this clonotype turned up a few times. The rearrangement joins TRBV7-9 to TRBJ1-3; D is perhaps TRBD1 (6 bases). Germline lookup yields CDR1 SEHNR and CDR2 FQNEAQ (reference sequence). This CDR3 spans 18 amino acids. V dropped 5 bases and J dropped 0 bases, with 20 bases sitting between them. The CDR3 reads CASSTLDSMDSSGNTIYF. The CDR3 DNA reads as TGTGCCAGCAGCACGCTGGATTCTATGGACAGCTCTGGAAACACCATATATTTT.

This clonotype was seen many times. The chain is built from TRBV7-9 and TRBJ1-1; no firm D call. Trimming cost V 7 bases and J 3 bases, with 9 bases left between them. This CDR3 contains 12 residues. The germline V gene encodes CDR1 SEHNR and CDR2 FQNEAQ (reference sequence). The CDR3 nucleotides are TGTGCCAGCATCGGGAGGGACACTGAAGCTTTCTTT. Amino acids: CASIGRDTEAFF. Full variable domain (rest looked up from reference TRBV7-9 and TRBJ1-1): DTGVSQNPRHKITKRGQNVTFRCDPISEHNRLYWYRQTLGQGPEFLTYFQNEAQLEKSRLLSDRFSAERPKGSFSTLEIQRTEQGDSAMYLCASIGRDTEAFFGQGTRLTVV.

The CDR3 region has the DNA TGTGCCAGCAGCCGGACAGGGGCCGTCTATGGCTACACCTTC. Amino acids: CASSRTGAVYGYTF. The chain combines TRBV27 with TRBJ1-2; 9 positions match TRBD1. V lost 6 bases to trimming and J lost 4 bases; unmatched junction nucleotides: 6. This CDR3 has 14 amino acids. Germline lookup yields CDR1 MNHEY and CDR2 SMNVEV (reference sequence).

This chain connects TRBV6-6 to TRBJ1-6; D is unclear. The CDR3 totals 13 residues. Trimming took off 6 bases at V and 9 bases at J, with 12 bases between the two ends. Germline assignment: CDR1 MNHNY and CDR2 SVGAGI (reference sequence). CDR3 sequence: CASRTGLISPLHF. As DNA, the CDR3 is TGTGCCAGCAGAACGGGTCTGATTTCACCCCTCCACTTT.

Only a few counts were recorded for this clonotype. This chain connects TRBV10-2 to TRBJ1-6; 10 bases are a match to TRBD1. CDR1 and CDR2 from the germline V gene are WSHSY and SAAADI. The CDR3 is 14 residues long. V lost 6 bases to trimming and J lost 7 bases; unmatched junction nucleotides: 3. The CDR3 sequence: CASSGQGDNSPLHF. The CDR3 DNA is TGCGCCAGCAGCGGACAGGGGGACAATTCACCCCTCCACTTT.

This clonotype has a count of ten or more. The genes are TRBV18 and TRBJ1-5; 8 bases fit TRBD1. V lost 3 bases, J lost 3 bases, and 7 bases stayed unmatched. The CDR3 length is 16 residues. Germline CDR1 is KGHSH and CDR2 is LQKENI. The CDR3 bases are TGTGCCAGCTCACCGCAAACAGGGGGATACAATCAGCCCCAGCATTTT. Its protein is CASSPQTGGYNQPQHF. Variable domain in full (rest from reference TRBV18 and TRBJ1-5): NAGVMQNPRHLVRRRGQEARLRCSPMKGHSHVYWYRQLPEEGLKFMVYLQKENIIDESGMPKERFSAEFPKEGPSILRIQQVVRGDSAAYFCASSPQTGGYNQPQHFGDGTRLSIL.

This clonotype was seen many times. The chain joins TRBV7-6 to TRBJ2-1, with D possibly being TRBD1 (6 bases). The CDR3 is made up of 16 amino acids. CDR1 and CDR2 from the germline V gene are SGHVS and FNYEAQ. V was pared by 5 bases and J by 8 bases, with 22 bases between. The CDR3 nucleotides are TGTGCCAGCAGCCTAAAGGGGCAGGGGATTCGCGATGAGCAGTTCTTC. Amino acids: CASSLKGQGIRDEQFF.

In its sample, this clonotype was seen many times. The chain joins TRBV18 to TRBJ1-1; TRBD1 is a possible D gene (5 bases). CDR1 KGHSH and CDR2 LQKENI come from the germline V gene. The CDR3 loop spans 14 amino acids. Trimming removed 4 bases from V and 0 bases from J, with 9 bases in between. CDR3 nucleotide sequence: TGTGCCAGCTCACTTACAGGACTGAACACTGAAGCTTTCTTT. It translates to CASSLTGLNTEAFF.

The CDR3 protein is CASSARTGVTNYGYTF. The DNA of the CDR3 is TGTGCCAGCAGTGCGAGGACAGGGGTGACTAACTATGGCTACACCTTC. This chain connects TRBV6-2 or TRBV6-3 to TRBJ1-2; 9 bases are a match to TRBD1. CDR1 is MNHEY, CDR2 SVGEGT, per germline. V shed 5 bases and J 0 bases; nucleotides not matched to a gene: 7. The CDR3 totals 16 residues.

This clonotype has a handful of counts. V gene TRBV5-6 combines with J gene TRBJ2-5; D is uncertain. V lost 0 bases and J lost 2, with 8 bases in between. Germline V gene sequence: CDR1 SGHDT, CDR2 YYEEEE. The CDR3 is made up of 14 amino acids. This chain's CDR3 is CASSLVPGQETQYF. The CDR3 DNA sequence: TGTGCCAGCAGCTTGGTCCCAGGACAAGAGACCCAGTACTTC. The entire variable domain, with the rest obtained from reference TRBV5-6 and TRBJ2-5, is as follows: DAGVTQSPTHLIKTRGQQVTLRCSPKSGHDTVSWYQQALGQGPQFIFQYYEEEERQRGNFPDRFSGHQFPNYSSELNVNALLLGDSALYLCASSLVPGQETQYFGPGTRLLVL.

This clonotype was seen many times. The chain links TRBV29-1 to TRBJ2-7; D is unresolved. This CDR3 spans 11 amino acids. Deletions cut 4 bases from V and 2 bases from J, with 6 bases between. The germline gives CDR1 SQVTM, CDR2 ANQGSEA. The CDR3: CSVGATYEQYF. CDR3 sequence (DNA): TGCAGCGTTGGGGCGACCTACGAGCAGTACTTC.

This clonotype has at least ten counts. The chain links TRBV10-3 to TRBJ2-6; 7 nucleotides agree with TRBD1. This CDR3 is 20 amino acids long. V shed 6 bases and J 1 base; nucleotides not matched to a gene: 18. Per the germline V gene, CDR1 is ENHRY and CDR2 is SYGVKD. CDR3 sequence: CAIRPLYGQEDKSGANVLTF. The CDR3 region has the DNA TGTGCCATCAGACCCCTTTACGGACAGGAAGATAAGTCTGGGGCCAACGTCCTGACTTTC.

The chain employs TRBV7-2 and TRBJ2-5, with 7 bases fitting TRBD1. Germline-derived CDR1 and CDR2 are SGHTA and FQGNSA. The CDR3 consists of 14 residues. Germline trimming cut 6 bases from V and 5 bases from J; bases unmatched to any gene: 9. CDR3 loop: CASSRGGAGETQYF. As DNA, the CDR3 is TGTGCCAGCAGTCGAGGGGGCGCAGGGGAGACCCAGTACTTC.

There are a few counts of this clonotype. The chain uses TRBV28 and TRBJ1-2; perhaps TRBD1 as D (5 bases). The CDR3 consists of 12 residues. Deletions cut 2 bases from V and 5 bases from J, with 6 bases between. The V gene's germline CDR1 is MDHEN and CDR2 SYDVKM. The CDR3 DNA follows: TGTGCCAGCAGTTTACGGACATATGGCTACACCTTC. It codes for CASSLRTYGYTF.

This clonotype was recorded a few times. The chain recombines TRBV7-8 with TRBJ2-1; the match to TRBD2 covers 9 bases. The germline V gene encodes CDR1 SGHVS and CDR2 FQNEAQ. The CDR3 extends over 16 amino acids. V gave up 1 base and J gave up 8 bases; unmatched junction bases: 9. The CDR3 loop is CASSLGASGDWDEQFF. DNA for the CDR3: TGTGCCAGCAGCTTAGGGGCTAGCGGGGACTGGGATGAGCAGTTCTTC.

V gene TRBV6-6 combines with J gene TRBJ1-4; the D is unclear. With 6 bases removed from V and 8 bases from J, the gap between germline ends came to 13 bases. Germline CDR1 reads MNHNY; CDR2 reads SVGAGI (reference sequence). The CDR3 covers 13 residues. CDR3 nucleotide sequence: TGTGCCAGCAGGTCGCCGGGGTGGGAAAAACTGTTTTTT. It encodes CASRSPGWEKLFF.

This clonotype has ten or more counts. The rearrangement links TRBV29-1 to TRBJ2-7, with a weak D call TRBD2 (5 bases). CDR1 SQVTM and CDR2 ANQGSEA come from the germline V gene. CDR3 length equals 12 residues. Between the trimmed V and J ends, which lost 4 bases and 3 bases, there was a span of 10 bases. The CDR3 loop is CSVGGGGYEQYF. The CDR3 DNA is TGCAGCGTTGGAGGTGGAGGCTACGAGCAGTACTTC.

The chain carries TRBV7-3 and TRBJ2-5; possibly TRBD1 or TRBD2 for D (5 bases each). Trimming pared 6 bases from V and 5 bases from J, leaving 13 bases between. Germline V lookup: CDR1 SGHTA, CDR2 FQGTGA. CDR3 length equals 13 residues. CDR3 amino acids: CASSYEGLETQYF. CDR3 sequence (DNA): TGTGCCAGCAGTTACGAGGGGTTGGAGACCCAGTACTTC. The variable domain in full, completed from reference TRBV7-3 and TRBJ2-5, reads GAGVSQTPSNKVTEKGKYVELRCDPISGHTALYWYRQSLGQGPEFLIYFQGTGAADDSGLPNDRFFAVRPEGSVSTLKIQRTERGDSAVYLCASSYEGLETQYFGPGTRLLVL.

The V call is TRBV28, the J call TRBJ2-7, with 10 nucleotides matching TRBD1. Germline V gene lookup returns CDR1 MDHEN and CDR2 SYDVKM. V lost 3 bases to trimming and J lost 4 bases; unmatched junction nucleotides: 6. The CDR3 sequence is 15 residues long. DNA of the CDR3: TGTGCCAGCAGTTTTTTGGGACAGGGGCCATACGAGCAGTACTTC. It specifies CASSFLGQGPYEQYF.

This clonotype was detected ten times or more. This chain connects TRBV25-1 to TRBJ2-1; D may match TRBD1 or TRBD2 (5 bases each). This CDR3 has 14 residues. Germline CDR1 is MGHDK and CDR2 is SYGVNS. Trimming stripped 4 bases from V and 6 bases from J, with 13 bases between. This CDR3 is CASSATWDRNEQFF. The CDR3 DNA reads TGTGCCAGCAGTGCAACCTGGGACCGCAATGAGCAGTTCTTC.

The rearrangement joins TRBV12-3 or TRBV12-4 to TRBJ2-7, with TRBD1 matching over 11 bases. V lost 3 bases to trimming and J lost 7 bases; unmatched junction nucleotides: 5. The CDR3 is made up of 14 amino acids. CDR3 bases: TGTGCCAGCAGTTTCCGGGACAGGGGGAAGGAGCAGTACTTC. This translates into CASSFRDRGKEQYF.

This clonotype was observed at least ten times. The chain combines TRBV14 with TRBJ2-4, with D perhaps matching TRBD1 or TRBD2 (5 bases each). Looked up from germline, CDR1 is SGHDN and CDR2 is FVKESK. There are 18 residues in the CDR3. V was pared by 3 bases and J by 0 bases, with 18 bases between. The CDR3 coding sequence is TGTGCCAGCAGCCAGGAGGACACCCCCTTCCTAGCCAAAAACATTCAGTACTTC. It is translated as CASSQEDTPFLAKNIQYF.